These 2 T cell receptor beta chains were sequenced from one sample in a study of T-cell reconstitution after alpha-beta-depleted transplantation in children. During its preparation, the TCRbeta library received unique molecular identifiers. One entry per CDR3 protein, called by TCRdb with MiXCR from the PCR reads. Of 500,000 to 650,000 distinct CDR3 sequences listed, over 9.5% are singletons. Here the sequenced sample was PBMCs, mostly from graft donor cells, taken 180 days after TCRalphabeta/CD19-depleted stem cell transplant. These receptors all stem from a female patient aged 2-15 years who had a stem cell transplant for aplastic anemia, so the T cells may come from the graft donor.

This clonotype was counted a few times. The chain combines TRBV20-1 with TRBJ2-5; perhaps TRBD2 as D (5 bases). V lost 1 base, J lost 5 bases, and 17 bases lay in between. The CDR3 contains 15 residues. The germline V gene encodes CDR1 DFQATT and CDR2 SNEGSKA (reference sequence). The CDR3 loop is CSARGREPRWETQYF. The CDR3, as DNA: TGCAGTGCTAGAGGACGGGAACCCCGGTGGGAGACCCAGTACTTC.

The chain recombines TRBV4-1 with TRBJ2-3, with 7 bases matching TRBD2. Per the germline V gene, CDR1 is MGHRA and CDR2 is YSYEKL. The trim removed 2 bases at V and 9 bases at J, leaving 20 bases unmatched. CDR3 length: 18 residues. CDR3 in DNA: TGCGCCAGCAGCCAACGGGACCGAGTCAATCGGTGGGGACTAACGCAGTATTTT. Translation: CASSQRDRVNRWGLTQYF.